This TCR beta chain was recovered during a study of regulatory T cells in long-lasting Graves disease. Study observations and caveats: Persistent disease was characterized by preferential usage of TRBV28, TRBJ1-2 and TRBJ2-5.

Germline V CDR1 and CDR2: MNHNS, SASEGT. Trimming pared 4 bases from V and 9 bases from J, leaving 16 bases between. This CDR3 contains 14 residues. The TCR beta library used iRepertoire HTBI primers with Arm-PCR amplification of CDR3. TCRdb ran MiXCR on the multiplex PCR reads and lists one entry per CDR3 protein. The sample lists about 460,000 distinct CDR3 sequences; roughly 22% were seen once. Time point defined: persistent/refractory GD, antithyroid drugs over 5 years with positive TRAb. From RNA extracted from PBMCs, the TCR library was made. This clonotype appeared once. The antigen remains unidentified.

This TCR was sampled from a female donor with Graves disease. The input for sequencing was peripheral blood mononuclear cells (PBMCs), taken when the disease was refractory, from a patient treated with antithyroid drugs. The V and J genes are TRBV6-1 and TRBJ2-1; a weak D match, TRBD2 (6 bases). The CDR3 loop is CASSGGVTNVEQFF. In nucleotides, the CDR3 is TGTGCCAGCAGTGGGGGGGTGACTAATGTTGAGCAGTTCTTC.